One sample yielded the 21 T cell receptor beta chains listed below, sequenced in a study of CD8 T cells in ankylosing spondylitis. Antigens of these TCRs are unknown. Regarding the study as a whole: Seemingly characteristic of ankylosing spondylitis blood was a TCR beta motif consisting of about 8 highly homologous variants.

TCRdb analysed the 5' RACE reads with MiXCR anew, one entry per CDR3 protein. The table includes 800,000 to 900,000 distinct CDR3 sequences, 12% detected once. Input material: blood, either unsorted or a sorted T cell fraction (not recorded which). The receptors originated from a male donor with ankylosing spondylitis.

This clonotype has ten or more counts. The chain recombines TRBV7-2 with TRBJ2-5, with 7 bases fitting TRBD1. V lost 3 bases, J lost 0 bases, and 4 bases stayed unmatched. Germline CDR1 and CDR2: SGHTA and FQGNSA. The CDR3 runs to 15 residues. The CDR3 bases are TGTGCCAGCAGCTTGTCGACAGGGTACCAAGAGACCCAGTACTTC. This gives the protein CASSLSTGYQETQYF.

This clonotype turned up a few times. The V call is TRBV21-1, the J call TRBJ2-5. TRBV21-1 counts as a pseudogene. The CDR3 spans 11 residues. The chain's CDR3 is CASSTTWTQYF. DNA of the CDR3: TGTGCCAGCAGCACCACCTGGACCCAGTACTTC.

This clonotype turned up a few times. This chain connects TRBV12-3 or TRBV12-4 to TRBJ1-2; no definite D call. The CDR3 has 13 amino acids. V was clipped by 1 base and J by 8 bases, with 11 bases between them. In nucleotides, the CDR3 is TGTGCCAGCAGTTTAGGCGGACCCTCGGGCTACACCTTC. As protein: CASSLGGPSGYTF.

V and J are TRBV28 and TRBJ1-2; 9 bases map to TRBD1. Germline values: CDR1 MDHEN, CDR2 SYDVKM. V trimming: 5 bases; J trimming: 3 bases; junction bases outside the gene matches: 7. The CDR3 runs 15 residues. The CDR3 spells CASSQPGQGDYGYTF. CDR3 nucleotides: TGTGCCAGCAGTCAACCGGGACAGGGAGACTATGGCTACACCTTC.

This clonotype occurred a few times. The chain carries TRBV4-3 and TRBJ2-2; tentatively, D is TRBD1 (6 bases). V was clipped by 3 bases and J by 4 bases, with 15 bases between them. The V gene's germline CDR1 is LGHNA and CDR2 YSLEER. The CDR3 sequence is 16 residues long. CDR3 region: CASSQTDRPSTGELFF. The CDR3 bases are TGCGCCAGCAGCCAGACCGACAGGCCCAGCACCGGGGAGCTGTTTTTT.

This chain uses TRBV6-5 with TRBJ2-7; D remains unclear. Trimming removed 3 bases at V and 3 bases at J, with 12 bases between. The CDR3 runs to 14 residues. From germline, CDR1 is MNHEY and CDR2 SVGAGI. CDR3 protein: CASSYLGIHYEQYF. The CDR3 bases are TGTGCCAGCAGTTATCTGGGGATACACTACGAGCAGTACTTC.

This clonotype was seen only a few times. The chain uses TRBV5-1 and TRBJ2-2; TRBD1 matches 9 bases. The CDR3 covers 15 residues. Per germline, CDR1 SGHRS and CDR2 YFSETQ. V was pared by 2 bases and J by 5 bases, with 4 bases of the junction left unmatched. CDR3 DNA: TGCGCCAGCAGCTTCGTTGACAGGGGGACCGGGGAGCTGTTTTTT. Translation: CASSFVDRGTGELFF.

The gene calls are TRBV7-8 and TRBJ1-2, with D unclear. CDR3 size: 14 residues. Germline lookup yields CDR1 SGHVS and CDR2 FQNEAQ. V was cut by 3 bases and J by 6 bases, with 14 bases left in between. The CDR3 nucleotides read TGTGCCAGCAGCTTTCGTTCCACGACAAATGGCTACACCTTC. Its translation is CASSFRSTTNGYTF.

This chain connects TRBV7-2 to TRBJ1-3; D possibly corresponds to TRBD1 (5 bases). CDR1 and CDR2 from the germline V gene are SGHTA and FQGNSA. V lost 0 bases, J lost 3 bases, and 9 bases lay in between. CDR3 length: 15 amino acids. The CDR3, as DNA: TGTGCCAGCAGCTTAGCGGCAGGGTTTGGAAACACCATATATTTT. Encoded protein: CASSLAAGFGNTIYF.

This clonotype occurred a few times. This rearrangement joins TRBV20-1 to TRBJ2-3; D remains unclear. Germline V CDR1 and CDR2: DFQATT, SNEGSKA (reference sequence). This CDR3 comprises 13 residues. V gave up 6 bases and J gave up 4 bases, with 14 bases separating them. CDR3 bases: TGCAGTGCCCTGGACCAGAAGGCAGATACGCAGTATTTT. It specifies CSALDQKADTQYF.

V usage is TRBV7-3 and J usage is TRBJ2-7; 13 bases match TRBD2. Germline CDR1 reads SGHTA; CDR2 reads FQGTGA. V gave up 1 base and J gave up 0 bases; unmatched junction bases: 12. The length of the CDR3 is 20 residues. This chain's CDR3 is CASSLKLAGGPVGSSYEQYF. The DNA of the CDR3 is TGTGCCAGCAGCTTAAAACTAGCGGGAGGGCCGGTTGGGAGCTCCTACGAGCAGTACTTC.

The rearrangement links TRBV27 to TRBJ2-5; no firm D call. CDR1 is MNHEY and CDR2 is SMNVEV in the germline V gene (reference sequence). Deletions cut 5 bases from V and 1 base from J, with 11 bases between. The CDR3 extends over 14 amino acids. CDR3 amino acids: CASSPWATQETQYF. The DNA of the CDR3 is TGTGCCAGCAGTCCTTGGGCGACCCAAGAGACCCAGTACTTC.

This clonotype was seen only a few times. The chain recombines TRBV18 with TRBJ2-1, with unresolved D. The CDR3 contains 13 residues. CDR1 and CDR2 from the germline V gene are KGHSH and LQKENI. V was shortened by 5 bases and J by 7 bases, with 12 bases between the two germline ends. The CDR3 is CASSSLPLNEQFF. The DNA of the CDR3 is TGTGCCAGCTCATCTCTCCCCCTGAATGAGCAGTTCTTC.

This clonotype was recorded at least ten times. The V and J genes are TRBV4-2 and TRBJ1-1; D is unclear. Germline CDR1 is LGHNA and CDR2 is YNFKEQ. V was shortened by 3 bases and J by 4 bases, with 9 bases between the two germline ends. The CDR3 runs 13 residues. CDR3: CASSHRDTTEAFF. CDR3 coding DNA: TGTGCCAGCAGCCATAGGGATACCACTGAAGCTTTCTTT.

Only a few counts were recorded for this clonotype. This chain links TRBV28 with TRBJ1-1; D is uncertain. In germline, CDR1 is MDHEN, CDR2 SYDVKM. This CDR3 is built from 15 residues. V lost 5 bases and J lost 0, with 13 bases in between. The CDR3: CASSLPDTMNTEAFF. CDR3 nucleotide sequence: TGTGCCAGCAGTCTCCCCGACACGATGAACACTGAAGCTTTCTTT. The whole variable domain, filled in from reference TRBV28 and TRBJ1-1, reads DVKVTQSSRYLVKRTGEKVFLECVQDMDHENMFWYRQDPGLGLRLIYFSYDVKMKEKGDIPEGYSVSREKKERFSLILESASTNQTSMYLCASSLPDTMNTEAFFGQGTRLTVV.

This clonotype showed up many times. V is TRBV5-6 and J is TRBJ1-1, with D hard to call. The V gene lost 6 bases and the J gene lost 4 bases, with 13 bases spanning the gap. Germline V gives CDR1 SGHDT, CDR2 YYEEEE. This CDR3 spans 13 amino acids. The CDR3 spells CASTREIGTEAFF. Here the CDR3 DNA reads TGTGCCAGCACGAGGGAAATAGGCACTGAAGCTTTCTTT.

CDR3 sequence (DNA): TGCAGTGCTAGAGGTGGGAGTAGTGCCTACAATGAGCAGTTCTTC. Its translation: CSARGGSSAYNEQFF. V and J are TRBV20-1 and TRBJ2-1; D is perhaps TRBD2 (5 bases). CDR1 DFQATT and CDR2 SNEGSKA come from the germline V gene (reference sequence). The CDR3 runs 15 residues. V lost 1 base and J 2 bases, leaving 12 bases between the germline ends.

V is TRBV5-1 and J is TRBJ2-1; tentative D call: TRBD2 (6 bases). With 2 bases removed from V and 2 bases from J, the gap between germline ends came to 14 bases. The CDR3 is made up of 16 amino acids. Germline V gene lookup returns CDR1 SGHRS and CDR2 YFSETQ. This CDR3 is CASSFWGEATYNEQFF. Here the CDR3 DNA reads TGCGCCAGCAGCTTCTGGGGGGAGGCAACCTACAATGAGCAGTTCTTC.

The rearrangement links TRBV28 to TRBJ2-1; D not certain. Deletions cut 7 bases from V and 3 bases from J, with 13 bases between. Germline V gene lookup returns CDR1 MDHEN and CDR2 SYDVKM. The CDR3 runs 14 residues. In nucleotides, the CDR3 is TGTGCCAGCATAGCACTTGATGGCTACAATGAGCAGTTCTTC. This codes for CASIALDGYNEQFF.

Ten or more counts support this clonotype. The chain carries TRBV9 and TRBJ2-3; 11 bases line up with TRBD2. CDR3 size: 15 residues. Germline CDR1 and CDR2: SGDLS and YYNGEE. Trimming removed 1 base from V and 3 bases from J; junction bases left unmatched: 1. The CDR3: CASSVLAGGTDTQYF. The DNA for the CDR3 is TGTGCCAGCAGCGTACTAGCGGGGGGAACAGATACGCAGTATTTT.

This clonotype has ten or more counts. The V and J genes are TRBV5-1 and TRBJ1-6; D is possibly TRBD1 (5 bases). V lost 6 bases and J 10 bases, leaving 20 bases between the germline ends. This CDR3 comprises 15 residues. Germline loops: CDR1 SGHRS, CDR2 YFSETQ. CDR3 sequence (DNA): TGCGCCAGCACCATGTGGGACCTGGCGGGATCACCCCTCCACTTT. It encodes CASTMWDLAGSPLHF. Combining the CDR3 with reference TRBV5-1 and TRBJ1-6 gives the whole variable domain KAGVTQTPRYLIKTRGQQVTLSCSPISGHRSVSWYQQTPGQGLQFLFEYFSETQRNKGNFPGRFSGRQFSNSRSEMNVSTLELGDSALYLCASTMWDLAGSPLHFGNGTRLTVT.